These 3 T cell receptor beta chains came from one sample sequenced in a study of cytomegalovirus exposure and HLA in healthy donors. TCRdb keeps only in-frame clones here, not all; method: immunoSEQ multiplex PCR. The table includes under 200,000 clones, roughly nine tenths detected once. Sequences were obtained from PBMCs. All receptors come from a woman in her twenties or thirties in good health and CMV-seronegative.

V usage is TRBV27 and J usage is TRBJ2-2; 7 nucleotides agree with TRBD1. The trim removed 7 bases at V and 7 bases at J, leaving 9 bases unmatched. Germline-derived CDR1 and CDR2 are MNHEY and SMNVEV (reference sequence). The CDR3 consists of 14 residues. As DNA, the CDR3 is TGTGCCAGCAACGGACAGGACGGTCGCGGGGAGCTGTTTTTT. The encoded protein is CASNGQDGRGELFF.

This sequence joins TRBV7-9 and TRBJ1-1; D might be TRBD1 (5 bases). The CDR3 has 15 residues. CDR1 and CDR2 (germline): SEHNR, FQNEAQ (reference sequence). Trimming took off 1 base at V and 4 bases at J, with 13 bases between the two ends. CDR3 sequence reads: CASSLDGGEVTEAFF. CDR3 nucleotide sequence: TGTGCCAGCAGCTTAGATGGGGGAGAGGTCACTGAAGCTTTCTTT.

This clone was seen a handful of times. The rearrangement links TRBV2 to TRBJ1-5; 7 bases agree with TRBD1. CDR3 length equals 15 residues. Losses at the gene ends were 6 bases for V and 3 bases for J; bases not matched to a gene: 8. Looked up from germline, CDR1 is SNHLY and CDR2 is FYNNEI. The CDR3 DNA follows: TGTGCCAGCAGCGGGGTCAGGGGGAACAATCAGCCCCAGCATTTT. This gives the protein CASSGVRGNNQPQHF.